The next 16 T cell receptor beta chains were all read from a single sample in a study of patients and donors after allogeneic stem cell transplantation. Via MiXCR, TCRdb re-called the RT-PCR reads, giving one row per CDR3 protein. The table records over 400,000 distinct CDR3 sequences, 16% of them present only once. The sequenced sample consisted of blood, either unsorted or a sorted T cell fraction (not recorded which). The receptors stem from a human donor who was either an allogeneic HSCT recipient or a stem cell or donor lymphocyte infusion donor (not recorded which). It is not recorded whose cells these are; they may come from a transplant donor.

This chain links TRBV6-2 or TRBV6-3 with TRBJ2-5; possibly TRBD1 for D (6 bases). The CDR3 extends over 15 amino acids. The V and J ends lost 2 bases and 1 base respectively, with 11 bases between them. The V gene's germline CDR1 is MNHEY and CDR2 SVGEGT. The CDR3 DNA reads TGTGCCAGCAGTTACAATCAGGGGCCCCAAGAGACCCAGTACTTC. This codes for CASSYNQGPQETQYF.

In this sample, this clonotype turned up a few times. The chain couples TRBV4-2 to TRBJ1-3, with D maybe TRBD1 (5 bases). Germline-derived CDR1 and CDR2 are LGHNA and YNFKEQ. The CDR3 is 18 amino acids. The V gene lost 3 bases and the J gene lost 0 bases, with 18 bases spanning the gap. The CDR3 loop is CASSQQIRQLHSGNTIYF. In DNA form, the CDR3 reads TGTGCCAGCAGCCAGCAAATCCGACAGTTACACTCTGGAAACACCATATATTTT.

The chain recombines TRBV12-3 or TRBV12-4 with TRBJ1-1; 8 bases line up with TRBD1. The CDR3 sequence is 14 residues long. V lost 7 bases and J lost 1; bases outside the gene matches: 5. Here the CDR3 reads CASNQGAGNTEAFF. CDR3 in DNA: TGTGCCAGCAATCAGGGGGCTGGGAACACTGAAGCTTTCTTT.

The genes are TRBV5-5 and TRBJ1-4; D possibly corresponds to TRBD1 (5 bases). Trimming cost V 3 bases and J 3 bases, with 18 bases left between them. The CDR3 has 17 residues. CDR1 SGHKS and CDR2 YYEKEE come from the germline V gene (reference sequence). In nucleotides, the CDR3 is TGTGCCAGCAGCTCACGGGACGCAAATCATCCTAATGAAAAACTGTTTTTT. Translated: CASSSRDANHPNEKLFF.

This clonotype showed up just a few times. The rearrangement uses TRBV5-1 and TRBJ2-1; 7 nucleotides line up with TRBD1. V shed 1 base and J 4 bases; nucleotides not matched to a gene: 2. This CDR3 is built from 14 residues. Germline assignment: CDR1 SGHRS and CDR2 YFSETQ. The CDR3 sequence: CASSLQGEYNEQFF. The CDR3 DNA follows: TGCGCCAGCAGCTTGCAGGGGGAGTACAATGAGCAGTTCTTC.

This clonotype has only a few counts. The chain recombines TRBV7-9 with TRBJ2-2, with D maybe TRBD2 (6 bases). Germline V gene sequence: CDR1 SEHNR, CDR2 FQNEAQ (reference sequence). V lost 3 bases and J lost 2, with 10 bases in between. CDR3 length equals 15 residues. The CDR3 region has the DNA TGTGCCAGCAGCTTGGCGGGAAGTAACACCGGGGAGCTGTTTTTT. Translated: CASSLAGSNTGELFF.

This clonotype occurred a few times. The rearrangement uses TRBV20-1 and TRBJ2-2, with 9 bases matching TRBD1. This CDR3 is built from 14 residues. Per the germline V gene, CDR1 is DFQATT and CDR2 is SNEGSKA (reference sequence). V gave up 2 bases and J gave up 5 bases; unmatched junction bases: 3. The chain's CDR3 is CSARPGTGTGELFF. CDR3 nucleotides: TGCAGTGCTAGACCCGGGACAGGGACCGGGGAGCTGTTTTTT.

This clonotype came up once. The CDR3 coding sequence is TGTGCCAGCAGCCCCGGACTAGCGGGGGGTCCCACAGATACGCAGTATTTT. Its protein is CASSPGLAGGPTDTQYF. J is TRBJ2-3 and V is TRBV7-9; 14 bases line up with TRBD2. The J segment lost 2 bases and the V segment lost 5 bases, leaving 6 bases of the junction unmatched. CDR3 length equals 17 residues. The germline V gene encodes CDR1 SEHNR and CDR2 FQNEAQ (reference sequence).

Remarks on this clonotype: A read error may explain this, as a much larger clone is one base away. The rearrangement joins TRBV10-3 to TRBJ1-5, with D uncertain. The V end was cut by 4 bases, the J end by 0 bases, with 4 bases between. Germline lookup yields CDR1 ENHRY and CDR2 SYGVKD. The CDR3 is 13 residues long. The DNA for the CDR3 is TGTGCCATCAGTGGAAATAGCAATCAGCCCCAGCATTTT. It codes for CAISGNSNQPQHF.

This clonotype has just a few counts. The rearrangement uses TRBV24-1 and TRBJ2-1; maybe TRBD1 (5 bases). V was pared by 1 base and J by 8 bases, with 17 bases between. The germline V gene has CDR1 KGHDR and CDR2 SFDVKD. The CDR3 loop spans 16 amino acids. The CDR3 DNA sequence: TGTGCCACCAGTGATTTATCGGCAGGGAAGTCGCATGAGCAGTTCTTC. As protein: CATSDLSAGKSHEQFF.

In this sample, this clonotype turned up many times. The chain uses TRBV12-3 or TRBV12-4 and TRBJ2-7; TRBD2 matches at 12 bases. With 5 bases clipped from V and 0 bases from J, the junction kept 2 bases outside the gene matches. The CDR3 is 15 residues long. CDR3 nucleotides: TGTGCCAGCAGTCGGACTAGCGGGGCCTCCTACGAGCAGTACTTC. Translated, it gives CASSRTSGASYEQYF.

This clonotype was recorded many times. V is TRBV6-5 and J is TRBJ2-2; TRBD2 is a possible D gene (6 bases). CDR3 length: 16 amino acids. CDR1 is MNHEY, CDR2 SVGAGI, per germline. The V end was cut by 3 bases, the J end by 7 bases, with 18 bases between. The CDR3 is CASSYAINLGGGELFF. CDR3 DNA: TGTGCCAGCAGTTATGCGATTAACCTCGGGGGCGGGGAGCTGTTTTTT.

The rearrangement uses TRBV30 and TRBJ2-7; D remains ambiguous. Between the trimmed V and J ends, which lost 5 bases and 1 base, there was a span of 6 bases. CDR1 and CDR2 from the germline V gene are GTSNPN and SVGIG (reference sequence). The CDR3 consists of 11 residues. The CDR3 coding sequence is TGTGCCTGGTCTACTTCCTACGAGCAGTACTTC. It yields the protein CAWSTSYEQYF.

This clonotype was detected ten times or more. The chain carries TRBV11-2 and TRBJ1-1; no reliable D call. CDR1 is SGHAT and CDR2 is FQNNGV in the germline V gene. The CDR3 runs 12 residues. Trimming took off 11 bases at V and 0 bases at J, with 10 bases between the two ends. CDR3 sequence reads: CAGSSMNTEAFF. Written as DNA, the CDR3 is TGTGCCGGTAGCAGCATGAACACTGAAGCTTTCTTT.

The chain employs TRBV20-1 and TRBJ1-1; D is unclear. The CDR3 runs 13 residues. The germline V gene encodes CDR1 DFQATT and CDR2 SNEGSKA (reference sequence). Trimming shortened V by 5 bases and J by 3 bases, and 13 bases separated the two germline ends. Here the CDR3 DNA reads TGCAGTGCTCCAACGGCCTCGGACACTGAAGCTTTCTTT. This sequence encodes CSAPTASDTEAFF.

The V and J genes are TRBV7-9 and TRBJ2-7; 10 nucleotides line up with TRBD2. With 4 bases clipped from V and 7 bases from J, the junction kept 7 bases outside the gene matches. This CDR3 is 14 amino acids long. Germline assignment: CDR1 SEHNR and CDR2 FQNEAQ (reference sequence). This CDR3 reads CASSSAGGPGEQYF. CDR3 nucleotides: TGTGCCAGCAGCTCAGCGGGAGGGCCTGGAGAGCAGTACTTC.